These 4 T cell receptor beta chains were all obtained from the same sample, sequenced in a study of cytomegalovirus exposure and HLA in healthy donors (dated 2017 in TCRdb). Library prep was done by the immunoSEQ multiplex PCR assay. For the multiplex PCR, a mixture combining 60 forward primers for TCR Vbeta segments and 13 reverse primers for TCR Jbeta segments was used. The table comes from immuneACCESS by way of TCRdb, which keeps in-frame sequences with V and J called. Part of the clones is missing from these tables; in studies checked, under half for an unresolved V gene and the rest for unknown reasons. The sample table lists under 130,000 clones, 79% of them with a count of one. The leading ten clones occupy around 3.1% of the sample. Sequencing was performed on PBMCs. These receptors came from a woman in her 40s in good health and CMV-seronegative.

The rearrangement links TRBV30 to TRBJ1-3, with D uncertain. V lost 6 bases and J lost 6, with 12 bases in between. This CDR3 spans 12 amino acids. The V gene's germline CDR1 is GTSNPN and CDR2 SVGIG (reference sequence). Here the CDR3 reads CACKTILNTIYF. The CDR3 bases are TGTGCCTGTAAGACAATCTTAAACACCATATATTTT.

V and J are TRBV11-3 and TRBJ1-3; D not resolved. The CDR3 consists of 13 residues. The ends were cut back, 1 base at V and 4 bases at J, with 5 bases in the middle. The V gene's germline CDR1 is SGHNT and CDR2 YENEEA. The CDR3 here is CASSLGPGNTIYF. For the CDR3, the DNA is TGTGCCAGCAGCTTAGGTCCAGGAAACACCATATATTTT.

The chain is built from TRBV28 and TRBJ2-5; D perhaps matches TRBD2 (6 bases). Germline CDR1 is MDHEN and CDR2 is SYDVKM. Trimming cost V 6 bases and J 9 bases, with 11 bases left between them. The CDR3 spans 11 residues. The CDR3 bases are TGTGCCAGCAGCTTAGGGACTTCCCAGTACTTC. This codes for CASSLGTSQYF. Complete variable domain (other parts from reference TRBV28 and TRBJ2-5): DVKVTQSSRYLVKRTGEKVFLECVQDMDHENMFWYRQDPGLGLRLIYFSYDVKMKEKGDIPEGYSVSREKKERFSLILESASTNQTSMYLCASSLGTSQYFGPGTRLLVL.

V and J are TRBV7-2 and TRBJ1-1; D call uncertain. Germline V lookup: CDR1 SGHTA, CDR2 FQGNSA. The CDR3 runs 15 residues. Trimming left V 3 bases short and J 1 base short, with 12 bases between. CDR3 loop: CASSFGLRWNTEAFF. CDR3 DNA: TGTGCCAGCAGCTTTGGACTAAGGTGGAACACTGAAGCTTTCTTT. The full variable domain, completed using reference TRBV7-2 and TRBJ1-1, is GAGVSQSPSNKVTEKGKDVELRCDPISGHTALYWYRQSLGQGLEFLIYFQGNSAPDKSGLPSDRFSAERTGGSVSTLTIQRTQQEDSAVYLCASSFGLRWNTEAFFGQGTRLTVV.